This T cell receptor (beta chain) derives from a study of OX40 agonist ivuxolimab in advanced cancers. At the level of the study: The dose-escalation cohort was roughly 84% male, with a mean age of around 60 years, ranging roughly 20 to 90.

A word on this clone: Its antigen is not identified.

Measured with immunoSEQ multiplex PCR; TCRdb has only the in-frame clones, and not every one. Of around 67,000 clones in the sample, about 90% are singletons; the top ten hold approximately 1.4%. Study-wide points: Researchers report that CD8+ T cells had, on average, more expanded clones than CD4+. The study did not work out the antigen specificity of the expanded peripheral T cells.

The CDR3 length is 14 residues. V dropped 0 bases and J dropped 9 bases, with 12 bases sitting between them. Germline V gene sequence: CDR1 MNHNY, CDR2 SVGAGI (reference sequence). The sequences come from CD4+ or CD8+ T cells sorted from blood, collected in a trial of the OX40 agonist ivuxolimab. J is TRBJ2-4 and V is TRBV6-6; D is unclear. This receptor was obtained from an adult with an advanced solid tumor such as melanoma, head and neck, liver or kidney cancer. The CDR3 spells CASSYSLRASIQYF. CDR3 coding DNA: TGTGCCAGCAGTTACTCCCTGCGAGCGAGCATTCAGTACTTC.